The 5 T cell receptor beta chains below all came from one sample that was sequenced in a study of blood T cell repertoires in COVID-19. TCRdb keeps only in-frame clones here, not all; method: immunoSEQ multiplex PCR. The table has around 82,000 clones, around nine tenths seen once. Input material: peripheral blood. All receptors derive from a man at least 80 years old with COVID-19, enrolled during active disease.

CDR3 sequence (DNA): TGTGCCAGTACAGGGGCCGGGGCCAACGTCCTGACTTTC. Translating gives CASTGAGANVLTF. The chain recombines TRBV19 with TRBJ2-6, with a tentative D call TRBD1 (6 bases). The CDR3 covers 13 residues. Germline V CDR1 and CDR2: LNHDA, SQIVND (reference sequence). Deletions cut 7 bases from V and 4 bases from J, with 8 bases between.

The rearrangement uses TRBV4-1 and TRBJ2-5; a weak D match, TRBD1 (5 bases). V was trimmed by 4 bases and J by 1 base, leaving 16 bases between them. The CDR3 has 16 amino acids. Germline V gene lookup returns CDR1 MGHRA and CDR2 YSYEKL. CDR3 DNA: TGCGCCAGCAGCCGCGTGACTGGGGCGGCCCAAGAGACCCAGTACTTC. Translating it yields CASSRVTGAAQETQYF.

The chain has TRBV11-3 and TRBJ2-1, with TRBD2 identical over 8 bases. Germline V gene data show CDR1 as SGHNT and CDR2 as YENEEA. There are 14 residues in the CDR3. Trimming removed 0 bases from V and 8 bases from J; junction bases left unmatched: 3. The DNA of the CDR3 is TGTGCCAGCAGCTTAGACGGGGGGGCCGATGAGCAGTTCTTC. It is translated as CASSLDGGADEQFF. Supplemented by reference TRBV11-3 and TRBJ2-1, the full variable domain reads EAGVVQSPRYKIIEKKQPVAFWCNPISGHNTLYWYLQNLGQGPELLIRYENEEAVDDSQLPKDRFSAERLKGVDSTLKIQPAELGDSAVYLCASSLDGGADEQFFGPGTRLTVL.

The V and J genes are TRBV13 and TRBJ2-7; 7 bases match TRBD1. The CDR3 is 15 residues long. Unmatched junction bases numbered 7, after V lost 5 bases and J lost 0 bases. Germline V gives CDR1 PRHDT, CDR2 FYEKMQ (reference sequence). The CDR3 DNA follows: TGTGCCAGCAGCGTGGACAGGCTTTCCTCCTACGAGCAGTACTTC. As protein: CASSVDRLSSYEQYF.

With respect to this clone: At one end, the junction sequence differs from germline, possibly due to a read error. The chain carries TRBV10-2 and TRBJ1-2; 8 bases are shared with TRBD1. The V gene's germline CDR1 is WSHSY and CDR2 SAAADI. This CDR3 comprises 15 residues. CDR3 DNA: TGCGCCAGCAGTGACGCCGACAGGGGTATCAATGGCTACTCCTTC. Translating gives CASSDADRGINGYSF.